This TCR beta chain was identified during a study of cytomegalovirus exposure and HLA in healthy donors. A multiplex PCR was run with 60 Vbeta primers and 13 Jbeta primers. Original analysis: Later work found roughly 80 million unique TCR beta chains, with roughly 11 million shared. Generated by immunoSEQ multiplex PCR, the TCRdb table keeps only in-frame clones and is missing some. V and J calls and clone size are given by that table; D and trimming were obtained from the DNA. The profile shows under 200,000 clones, approximately 77% of them singletons. Germline V lookup: CDR1 SGHDN, CDR2 FVKESK. CDR3 length: 13 amino acids. The V end lost 0 bases, the J end lost 8 bases, and 8 bases lay between the germline ends.

The V call is TRBV14, the J call TRBJ1-3; no reliable D call. The sequencing input was PBMCs. The sequence was collected from a man in his fifties or sixties in good health and CMV-seropositive. CDR3 coding DNA: TGTGCCAGCAGCCAAGATCTCGCGGACACCATATATTTT. This translates into CASSQDLADTIYF.